This record covers a single TCR beta chain. The CDR3 spans 14 residues. The V end lost 6 bases, the J end lost 0 bases, and 6 bases lay between the germline ends. Germline CDR1 reads ENHRY; CDR2 reads SYGVKD. The data derive from a study of blood T cell repertoires in COVID-19. Looking at the study overall: Donors in the United States, Italy and Spain gave samples during acute or convalescent COVID-19. T cells, B-cell-depleted T cells, or PBMCs provided the cDNA or gDNA that served as material.

In the original workflow: Scientists estimated how many nucleated cells there were by amplifying reference gene primers. Sequenced by immunoSEQ multiplex PCR; TCRdb stores in-frame clones only, minus some. The V and J calls and clone size are taken from that table; D and trimming were inferred from the DNA. The sample contains some 220,000 clones, more than 65% of which appear only once. The chain carries TRBV10-3 and TRBJ1-6; D gene uncertain. The clonotype originates from a young woman who had recovered from COVID-19. The sample was peripheral blood. The CDR3: CAIRGSSYNSPLHF. In DNA form, the CDR3 reads TGTGCCATCAGGGGGAGCTCCTATAATTCACCCCTCCACTTT.